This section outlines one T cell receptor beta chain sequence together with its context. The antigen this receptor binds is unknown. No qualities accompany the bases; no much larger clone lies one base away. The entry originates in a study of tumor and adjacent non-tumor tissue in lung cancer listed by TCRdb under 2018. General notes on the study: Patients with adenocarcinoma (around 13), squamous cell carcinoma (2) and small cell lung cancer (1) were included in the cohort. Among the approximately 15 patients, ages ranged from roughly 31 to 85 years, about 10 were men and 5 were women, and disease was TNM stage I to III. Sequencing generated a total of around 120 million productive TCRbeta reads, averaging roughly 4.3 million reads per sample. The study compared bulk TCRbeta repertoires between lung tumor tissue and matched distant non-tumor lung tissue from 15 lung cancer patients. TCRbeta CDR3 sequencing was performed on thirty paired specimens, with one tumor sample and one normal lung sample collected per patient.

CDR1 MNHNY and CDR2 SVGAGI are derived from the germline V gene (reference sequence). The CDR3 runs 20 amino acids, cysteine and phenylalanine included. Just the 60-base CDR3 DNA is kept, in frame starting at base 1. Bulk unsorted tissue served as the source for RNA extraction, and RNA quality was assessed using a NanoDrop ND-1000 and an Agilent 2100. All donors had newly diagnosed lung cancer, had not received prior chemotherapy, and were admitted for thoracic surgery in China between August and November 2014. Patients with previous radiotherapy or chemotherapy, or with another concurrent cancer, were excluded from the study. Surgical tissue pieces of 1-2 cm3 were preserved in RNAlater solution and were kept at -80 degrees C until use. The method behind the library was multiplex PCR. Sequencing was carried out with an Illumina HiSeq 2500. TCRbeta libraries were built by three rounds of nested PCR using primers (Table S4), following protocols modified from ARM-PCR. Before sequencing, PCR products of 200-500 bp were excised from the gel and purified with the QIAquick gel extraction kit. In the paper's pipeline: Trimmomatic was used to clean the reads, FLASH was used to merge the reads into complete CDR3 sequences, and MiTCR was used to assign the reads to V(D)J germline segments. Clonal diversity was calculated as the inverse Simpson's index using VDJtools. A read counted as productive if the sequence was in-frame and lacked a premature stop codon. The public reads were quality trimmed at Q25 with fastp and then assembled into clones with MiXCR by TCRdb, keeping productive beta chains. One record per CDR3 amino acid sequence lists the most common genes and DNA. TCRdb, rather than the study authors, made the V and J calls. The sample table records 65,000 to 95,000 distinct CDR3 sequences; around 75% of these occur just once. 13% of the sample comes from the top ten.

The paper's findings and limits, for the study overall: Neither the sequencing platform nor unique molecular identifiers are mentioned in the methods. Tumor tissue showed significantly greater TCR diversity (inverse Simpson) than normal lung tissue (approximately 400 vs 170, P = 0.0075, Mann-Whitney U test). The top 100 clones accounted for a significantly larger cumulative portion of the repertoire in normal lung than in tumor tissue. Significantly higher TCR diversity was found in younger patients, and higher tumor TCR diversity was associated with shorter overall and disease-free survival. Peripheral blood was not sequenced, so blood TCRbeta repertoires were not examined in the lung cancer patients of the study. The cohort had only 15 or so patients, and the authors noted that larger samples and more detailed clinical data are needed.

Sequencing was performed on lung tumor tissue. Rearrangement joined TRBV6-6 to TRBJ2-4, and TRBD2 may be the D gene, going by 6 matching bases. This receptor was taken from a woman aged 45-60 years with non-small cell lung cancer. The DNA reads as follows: TGTACGAGCAGTTACTCAGTCGGGGTCTTAGCGGATCTAGCCAAAAACATTCAGTACTTC. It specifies CTSSYSVGVLADLAKNIQYF.